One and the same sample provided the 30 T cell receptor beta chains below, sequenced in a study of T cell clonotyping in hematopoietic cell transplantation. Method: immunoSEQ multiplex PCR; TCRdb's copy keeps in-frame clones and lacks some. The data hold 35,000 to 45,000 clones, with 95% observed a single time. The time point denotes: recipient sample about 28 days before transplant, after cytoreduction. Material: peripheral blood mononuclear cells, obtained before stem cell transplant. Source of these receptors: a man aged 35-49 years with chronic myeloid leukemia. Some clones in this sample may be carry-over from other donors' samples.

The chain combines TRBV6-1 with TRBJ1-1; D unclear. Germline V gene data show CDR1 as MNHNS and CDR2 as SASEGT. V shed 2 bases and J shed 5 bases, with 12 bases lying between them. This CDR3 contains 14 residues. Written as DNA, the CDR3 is TGTGCCAGCAGTGAACGACCCCGCGGGACTGAAGCTTTCTTT. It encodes CASSERPRGTEAFF.

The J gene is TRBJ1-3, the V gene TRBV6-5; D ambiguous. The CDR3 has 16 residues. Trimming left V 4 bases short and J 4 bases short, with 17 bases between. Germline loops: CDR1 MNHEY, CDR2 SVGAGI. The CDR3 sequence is CASSSPGALGGNTIYF. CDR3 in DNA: TGTGCCAGCAGTTCCCCCGGCGCTCTGGGGGGAAACACCATATATTTT.

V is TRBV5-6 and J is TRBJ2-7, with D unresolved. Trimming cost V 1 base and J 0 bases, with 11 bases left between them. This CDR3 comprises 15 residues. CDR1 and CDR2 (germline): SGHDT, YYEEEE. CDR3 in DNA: TGTGCCAGCAGCTTGTCGGCAGGCTTCTCCTACGAGCAGTACTTC. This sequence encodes CASSLSAGFSYEQYF.

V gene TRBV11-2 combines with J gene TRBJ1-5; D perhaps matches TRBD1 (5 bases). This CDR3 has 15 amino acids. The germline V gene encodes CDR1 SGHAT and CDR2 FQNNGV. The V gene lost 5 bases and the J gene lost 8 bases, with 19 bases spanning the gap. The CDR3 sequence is CASSPGSWGQKPQHF. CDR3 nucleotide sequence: TGTGCCAGCAGCCCGGGTAGTTGGGGCCAGAAGCCCCAGCATTTT.

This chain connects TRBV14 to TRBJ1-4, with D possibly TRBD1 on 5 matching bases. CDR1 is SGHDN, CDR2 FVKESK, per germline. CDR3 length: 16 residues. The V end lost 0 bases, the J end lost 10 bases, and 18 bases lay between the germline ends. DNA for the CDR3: TGTGCCAGCAGCCAAGAGCGTCTGTCAAACGGGGGAAAACTGTTTTTT. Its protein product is CASSQERLSNGGKLFF.

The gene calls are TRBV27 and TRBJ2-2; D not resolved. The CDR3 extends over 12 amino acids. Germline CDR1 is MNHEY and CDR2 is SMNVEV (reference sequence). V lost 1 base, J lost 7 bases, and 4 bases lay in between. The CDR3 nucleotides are TGTGCCAGCAGTTTATGGGGCGGGGAGCTGTTTTTT. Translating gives CASSLWGGELFF.

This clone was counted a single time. The CDR3 loop reads CASLEVTGLGIYNSPLHF. Here the CDR3 DNA reads TGTGCCAGCTTAGAAGTGACGGGTCTGGGAATCTATAATTCACCCCTCCACTTT. The rearrangement joins TRBV6-4 to TRBJ1-6; D is unclear. CDR1 is MRHNA, CDR2 SNTAGT, per germline. The CDR3 is 18 amino acids. Trimming stripped 8 bases from V and 3 bases from J, with 23 bases between.

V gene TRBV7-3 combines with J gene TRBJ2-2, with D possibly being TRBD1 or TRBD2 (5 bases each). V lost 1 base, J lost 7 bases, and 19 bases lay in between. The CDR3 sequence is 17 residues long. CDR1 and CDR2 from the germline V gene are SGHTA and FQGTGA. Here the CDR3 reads CASSLRPPTEGYGELFF. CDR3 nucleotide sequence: TGTGCCAGCAGCTTAAGGCCCCCTACAGAGGGGTACGGGGAGCTGTTTTTT.

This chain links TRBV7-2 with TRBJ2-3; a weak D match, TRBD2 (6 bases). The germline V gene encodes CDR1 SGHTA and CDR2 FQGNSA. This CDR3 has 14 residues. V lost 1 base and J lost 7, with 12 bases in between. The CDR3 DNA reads TGTGCCAGCAGCTTAGATCCGGGCGGGAATACGCAGTATTTT. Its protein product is CASSLDPGGNTQYF.

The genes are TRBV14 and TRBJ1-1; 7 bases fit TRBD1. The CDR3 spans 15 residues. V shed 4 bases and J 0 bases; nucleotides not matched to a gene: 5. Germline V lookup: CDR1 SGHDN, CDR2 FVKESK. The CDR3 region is CASSPPGTVNTEAFF. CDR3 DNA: TGTGCCAGCAGCCCCCCCGGGACAGTGAACACTGAAGCTTTCTTT.

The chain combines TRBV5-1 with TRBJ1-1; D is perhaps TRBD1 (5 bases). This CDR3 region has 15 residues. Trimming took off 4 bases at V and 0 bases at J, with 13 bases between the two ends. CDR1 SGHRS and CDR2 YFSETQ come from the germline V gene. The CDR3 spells CASSRSGTVNTEAFF. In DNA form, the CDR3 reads TGCGCCAGCAGCCGATCTGGGACGGTGAACACTGAAGCTTTCTTT.

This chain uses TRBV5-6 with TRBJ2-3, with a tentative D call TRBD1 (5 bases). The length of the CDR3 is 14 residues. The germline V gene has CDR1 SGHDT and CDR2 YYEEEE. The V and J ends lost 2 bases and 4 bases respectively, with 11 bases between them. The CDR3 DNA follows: TGTGCCAGCAGCTTTCAGGGAACTGCAGATACGCAGTATTTT. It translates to CASSFQGTADTQYF.

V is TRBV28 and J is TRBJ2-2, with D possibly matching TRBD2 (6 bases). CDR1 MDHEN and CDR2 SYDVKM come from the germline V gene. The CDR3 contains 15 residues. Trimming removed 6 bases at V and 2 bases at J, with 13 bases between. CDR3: CASSLWRANTGELFF. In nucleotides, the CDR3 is TGTGCCAGCAGCCTATGGAGGGCTAACACCGGGGAGCTGTTTTTT.

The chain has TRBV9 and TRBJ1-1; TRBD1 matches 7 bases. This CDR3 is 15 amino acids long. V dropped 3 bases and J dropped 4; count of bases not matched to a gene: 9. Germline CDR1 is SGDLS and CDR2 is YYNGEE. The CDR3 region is CASSGKGTVPTEAFF. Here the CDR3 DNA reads TGTGCCAGCAGCGGGAAGGGGACAGTACCCACTGAAGCTTTCTTT.

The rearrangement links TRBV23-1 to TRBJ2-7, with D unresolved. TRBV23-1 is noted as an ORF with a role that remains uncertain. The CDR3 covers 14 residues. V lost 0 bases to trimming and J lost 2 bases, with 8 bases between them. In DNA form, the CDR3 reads TGCGCCAGCAGTCAATCTAAGGGTACCTACGAGCAGTACTTC. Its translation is CASSQSKGTYEQYF.

CDR3 coding DNA: TGTGCCAGTCGGCCTCGCCCAGGTGAGCAGTTCTTC. As protein: CASRPRPGEQFF. The V and J genes are TRBV27 and TRBJ2-1; unclear D gene. Trimming shortened V by 9 bases and J by 9 bases, and 15 bases separated the two germline ends. Per the germline V gene, CDR1 is MNHEY and CDR2 is SMNVEV (reference sequence). The CDR3 runs to 12 residues.

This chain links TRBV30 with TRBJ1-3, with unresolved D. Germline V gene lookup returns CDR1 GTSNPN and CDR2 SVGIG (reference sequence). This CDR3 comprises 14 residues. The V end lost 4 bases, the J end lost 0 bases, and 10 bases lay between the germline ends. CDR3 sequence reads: CAWIPYFSGNTIYF. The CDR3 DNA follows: TGTGCCTGGATTCCATATTTCTCTGGAAACACCATATATTTT.

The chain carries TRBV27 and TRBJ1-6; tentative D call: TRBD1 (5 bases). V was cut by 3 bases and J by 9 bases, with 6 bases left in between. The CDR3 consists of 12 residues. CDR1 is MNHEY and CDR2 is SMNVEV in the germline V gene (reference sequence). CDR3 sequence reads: CASSLQGSPLHF. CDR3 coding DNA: TGTGCCAGCAGTTTGCAGGGTTCACCCCTCCACTTT.

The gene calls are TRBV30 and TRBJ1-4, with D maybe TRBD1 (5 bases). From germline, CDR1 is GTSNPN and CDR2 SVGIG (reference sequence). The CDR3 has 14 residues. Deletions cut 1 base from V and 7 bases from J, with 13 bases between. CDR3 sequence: CAWSGDSLIEKLFF. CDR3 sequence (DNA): TGTGCCTGGAGTGGGGACTCCCTTATTGAAAAACTGTTTTTT.

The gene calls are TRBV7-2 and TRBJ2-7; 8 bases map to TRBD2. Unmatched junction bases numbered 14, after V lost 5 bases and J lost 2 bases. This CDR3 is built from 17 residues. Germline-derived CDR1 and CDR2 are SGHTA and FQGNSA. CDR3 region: CASSPRGGAITTYEQYF. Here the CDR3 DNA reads TGTGCCAGCAGCCCCCGGGGGGGGGCGATTACCACCTACGAGCAGTACTTC.

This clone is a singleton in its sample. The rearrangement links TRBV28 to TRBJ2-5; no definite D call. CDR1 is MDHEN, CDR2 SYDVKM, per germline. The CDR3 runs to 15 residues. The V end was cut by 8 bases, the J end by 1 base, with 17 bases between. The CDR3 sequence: CASSSRDVIQETQYF. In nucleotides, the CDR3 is TGTGCCAGCTCTAGTCGTGACGTAATCCAAGAGACCCAGTACTTC.

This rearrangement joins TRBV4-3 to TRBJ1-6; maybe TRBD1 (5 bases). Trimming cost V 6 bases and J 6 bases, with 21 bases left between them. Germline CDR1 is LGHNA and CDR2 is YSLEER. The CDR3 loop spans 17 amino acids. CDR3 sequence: CASRGSLADTFNSPLHF. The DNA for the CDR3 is TGCGCCAGCAGGGGGAGCCTAGCGGACACCTTTAATTCACCCCTCCACTTT.

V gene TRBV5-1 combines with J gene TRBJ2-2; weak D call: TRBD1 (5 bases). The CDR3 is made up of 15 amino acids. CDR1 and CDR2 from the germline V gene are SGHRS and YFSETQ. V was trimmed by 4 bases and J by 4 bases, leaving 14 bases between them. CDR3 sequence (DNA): TGCGCCAGCAGCAAACAGGATTGGGGCACCGGGGAGCTGTTTTTT. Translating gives CASSKQDWGTGELFF.

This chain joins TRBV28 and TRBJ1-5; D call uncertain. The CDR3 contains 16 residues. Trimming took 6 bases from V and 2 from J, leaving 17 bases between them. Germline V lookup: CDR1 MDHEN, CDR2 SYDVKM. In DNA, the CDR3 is TGTGCCAGCAGATCTTGGGAGGGCCGGGGCAATCAGCCCCAGCATTTT. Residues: CASRSWEGRGNQPQHF.

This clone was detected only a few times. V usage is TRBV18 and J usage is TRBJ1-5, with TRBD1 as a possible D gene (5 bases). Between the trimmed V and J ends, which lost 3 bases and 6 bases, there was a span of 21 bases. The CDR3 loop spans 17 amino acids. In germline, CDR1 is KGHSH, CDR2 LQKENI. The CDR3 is CASSPIGAAREGQPQHF. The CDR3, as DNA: TGTGCCAGCTCACCGATCGGGGCGGCCCGGGAGGGTCAGCCCCAGCATTTT. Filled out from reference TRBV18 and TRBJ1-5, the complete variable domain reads NAGVMQNPRHLVRRRGQEARLRCSPMKGHSHVYWYRQLPEEGLKFMVYLQKENIIDESGMPKERFSAEFPKEGPSILRIQQVVRGDSAAYFCASSPIGAAREGQPQHFGDGTRLSIL.

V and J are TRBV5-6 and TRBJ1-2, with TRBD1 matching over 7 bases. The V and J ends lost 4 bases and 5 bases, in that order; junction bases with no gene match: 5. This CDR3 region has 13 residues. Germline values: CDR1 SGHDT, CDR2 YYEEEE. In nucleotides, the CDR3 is TGTGCCAGCAGCGCGGACAGGATTTATGGCTACACCTTC. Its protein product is CASSADRIYGYTF.

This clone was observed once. The CDR3 loop is CASSQVGDRTLRDTEAFF. The CDR3 DNA follows: TGTGCCAGCAGCCAAGTTGGAGACAGGACGCTTCGGGACACTGAAGCTTTCTTT. The V and J genes are TRBV14 and TRBJ1-1; D may be TRBD1 (6 bases). Germline assignment: CDR1 SGHDN and CDR2 FVKESK. The CDR3 runs to 18 residues. V was cut by 1 base and J by 3 bases, with 21 bases left in between.

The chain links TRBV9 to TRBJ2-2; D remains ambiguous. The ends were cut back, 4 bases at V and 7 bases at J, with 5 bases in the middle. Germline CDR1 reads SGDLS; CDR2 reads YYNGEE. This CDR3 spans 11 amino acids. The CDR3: CASSIYGELFF. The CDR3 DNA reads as TGTGCCAGCAGCATTTACGGGGAGCTGTTTTTT.

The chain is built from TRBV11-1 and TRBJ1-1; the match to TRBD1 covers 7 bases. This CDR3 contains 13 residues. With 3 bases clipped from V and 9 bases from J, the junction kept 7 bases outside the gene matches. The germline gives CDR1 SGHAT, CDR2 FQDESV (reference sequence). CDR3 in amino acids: CASSFPGDRKAFF. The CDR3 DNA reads TGTGCCAGCAGCTTCCCCGGGGACAGAAAAGCTTTCTTT.

The CDR3 is CASSFSMDGSYEQYF. The CDR3 nucleotides are TGTGCCAGCAGCTTTAGTATGGACGGCTCCTACGAGCAGTACTTC. This chain links TRBV9 with TRBJ2-7; D remains ambiguous. The CDR3 totals 15 residues. Looked up from germline, CDR1 is SGDLS and CDR2 is YYNGEE. Trimming shortened V by 4 bases and J by 0 bases, and 14 bases separated the two germline ends.